This TCR beta chain was retrieved from a study of blood T cell repertoires in COVID-19. At the level of the study: Nucleic acid was either cDNA or gDNA, and it came from T cells, B-cell-depleted T cells, or PBMCs.

Recruits, aged roughly 18 to 95 years, lived in 20 to 30 US areas. Original data processing: It was from reference gene primer amplification that nucleated cell counts were estimated. The repertoire was sequenced with immunoSEQ multiplex PCR; TCRdb's copy has only in-frame clones and lacks some. The V and J calls and clone size were taken over from that table, and D and trimming were inferred from the DNA. There are over 250,000 clones in the sample; about 90% occur only once, and about 5.4% lies in the top ten. Germline CDR1 and CDR2: MDHEN and SYDVKM. The CDR3 sequence is 13 residues long. V trimming: 5 bases; J trimming: 5 bases; junction bases outside the gene matches: 5.

The sequencing sample was made of PBMCs or T cells enriched from blood (not recorded which). The rearrangement links TRBV28 to TRBJ1-2; the match to TRBD1 covers 7 bases. The sequence derives from a woman in her 30s who had recovered from COVID-19. The CDR3 protein is CASSGDSPYGYTF. The CDR3 region has the DNA TGTGCCAGCAGTGGGGACAGCCCATATGGCTACACCTTC.